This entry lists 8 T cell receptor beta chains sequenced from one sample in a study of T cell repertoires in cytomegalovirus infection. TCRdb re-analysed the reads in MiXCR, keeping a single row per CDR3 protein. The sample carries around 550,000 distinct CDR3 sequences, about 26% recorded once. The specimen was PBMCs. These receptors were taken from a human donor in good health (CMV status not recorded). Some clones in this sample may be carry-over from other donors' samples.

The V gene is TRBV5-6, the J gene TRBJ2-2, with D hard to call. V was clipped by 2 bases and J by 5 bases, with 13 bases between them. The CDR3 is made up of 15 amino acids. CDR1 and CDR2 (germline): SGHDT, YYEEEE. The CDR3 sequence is CASSFSSAWTGELFF. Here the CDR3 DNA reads TGTGCCAGCAGCTTTTCGAGTGCGTGGACCGGGGAGCTGTTTTTT.

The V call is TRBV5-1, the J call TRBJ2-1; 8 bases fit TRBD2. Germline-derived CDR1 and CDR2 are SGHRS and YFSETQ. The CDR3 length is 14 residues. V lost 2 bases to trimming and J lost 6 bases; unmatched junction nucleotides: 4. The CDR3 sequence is CASSLAGVSNEQFF. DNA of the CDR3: TGCGCCAGCAGCTTAGCGGGAGTTAGCAATGAGCAGTTCTTC.

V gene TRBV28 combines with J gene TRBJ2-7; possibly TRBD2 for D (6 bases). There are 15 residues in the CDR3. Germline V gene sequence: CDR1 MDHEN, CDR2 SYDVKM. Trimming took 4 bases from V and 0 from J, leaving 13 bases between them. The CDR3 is CASSSGLQGSYEQYV. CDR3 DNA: TGTGCCAGCAGTTCGGGACTCCAGGGCTCCTACGAGCAGTACGTC.

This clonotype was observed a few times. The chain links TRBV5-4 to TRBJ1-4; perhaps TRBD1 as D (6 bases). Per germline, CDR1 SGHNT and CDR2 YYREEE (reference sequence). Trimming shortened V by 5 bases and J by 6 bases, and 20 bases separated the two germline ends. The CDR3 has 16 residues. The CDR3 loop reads CASSYFQGRWHEKLFF. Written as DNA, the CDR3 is TGTGCCAGCAGTTACTTCCAGGGGCGTTGGCATGAAAAACTGTTTTTT.

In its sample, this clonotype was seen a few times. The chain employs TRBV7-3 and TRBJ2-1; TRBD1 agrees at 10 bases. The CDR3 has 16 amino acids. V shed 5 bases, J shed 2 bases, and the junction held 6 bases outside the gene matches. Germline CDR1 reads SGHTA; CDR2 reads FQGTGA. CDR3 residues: CASSAMTGGTYNEQFF. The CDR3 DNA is TGTGCCAGCAGCGCAATGACAGGGGGCACCTACAATGAGCAGTTCTTC.

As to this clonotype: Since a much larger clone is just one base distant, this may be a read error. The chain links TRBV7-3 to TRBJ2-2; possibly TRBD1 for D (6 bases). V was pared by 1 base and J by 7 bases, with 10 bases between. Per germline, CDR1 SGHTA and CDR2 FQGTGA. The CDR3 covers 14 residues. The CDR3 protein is CASSLNGGNGELFF. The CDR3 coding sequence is TGTGCCAGCAGCTTAAATGGGGGCAACGGGGAGCTGTTTTTT.

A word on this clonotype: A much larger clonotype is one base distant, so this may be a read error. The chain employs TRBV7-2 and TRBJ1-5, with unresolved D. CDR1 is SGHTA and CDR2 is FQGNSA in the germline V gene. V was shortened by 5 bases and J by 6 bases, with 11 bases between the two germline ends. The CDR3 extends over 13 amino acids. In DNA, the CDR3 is TGTGCCAGCAGCACGCACAATGCTCAGCCCCAGCATTTT. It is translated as CASSTHNAQPQHF.

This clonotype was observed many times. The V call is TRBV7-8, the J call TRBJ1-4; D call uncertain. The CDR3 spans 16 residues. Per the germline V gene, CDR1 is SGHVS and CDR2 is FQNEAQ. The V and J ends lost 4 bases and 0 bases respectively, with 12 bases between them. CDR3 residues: CASSSRGAATNEKLFF. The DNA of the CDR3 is TGTGCCAGCAGCTCCCGGGGTGCGGCAACTAATGAAAAACTGTTTTTT.